The sequence of this T cell receptor (beta chain) was determined in a study of OX40 agonist ivuxolimab in advanced cancers. On the study more broadly: Ivuxolimab, an antibody that agonizes OX40 (CD134), was administered to the patients. Three patients showed partial responses: one hepatocellular carcinoma and two cutaneous melanoma cases. Among those enrolled, mean age was 60 years (range roughly 20 to 85) and 82.7% were male.

Produced via immunoSEQ multiplex PCR; TCRdb's table is partial and in-frame only. The sample yields 40,000 to 55,000 clones, less than 95% seen once. There are 15 residues in the CDR3. J gave up 8 bases and V 0 bases, and 5 bases lay outside the gene matches. CDR1 and CDR2 from the germline V gene are SGDLS and YYNGEE. This clone was counted a single time. Peripheral blood came from all dose cohorts at three timepoints. The gene calls are TRBV9 and TRBJ2-1, with 10 bases aligning to TRBD2. This sample comprised CD4+ or CD8+ T cells sorted from blood, obtained in a trial of the OX40 agonist ivuxolimab. The origin of this receptor is an adult with an advanced solid tumor such as melanoma, head and neck, liver or kidney cancer. The CDR3: CASSVVSGRADEQFF. CDR3 in DNA: TGTGCCAGCAGCGTAGTGAGCGGGAGGGCCGATGAGCAGTTCTTC.